The sequence of this T cell receptor beta chain was determined in a study of beta chain features in type 1 diabetes. TCRB transcripts that were expressed got sequenced, as all of the isolated RNA had been reverse transcribed. Clones were read by immunoSEQ multiplex PCR, and TCRdb kept only the in-frame ones, dropping some. The data hold 430,000 or so clones, with more than 9.5% observed a single time. General study findings and limits: More deletions and fewer insertions at VDJ junctions were seen in type 1 diabetes patients.

As concerns this clone: The antigen remains undetermined.

About 116 mL of blood, on average, came from one heparinised draw per donor. Germline V gives CDR1 LGHNA, CDR2 YSLEER. V was cut by 6 bases and J by 3 bases, with 12 bases left in between. The CDR3 loop spans 13 amino acids. This sequence originates from a woman younger than 30 in good health. The chain combines TRBV4-3 with TRBJ2-7; D uncertain. The sample comprised naive CD4+ T cells from blood. CDR3 sequence (DNA): TGCGCCAGCAGTTCCGAGCTCAACTACGAGCAGTACTTC. It specifies CASSSELNYEQYF.